Below, one T cell receptor beta chain is given with its context. Trimming removed 4 bases from V and 5 bases from J; junction bases left unmatched: 5. The CDR3 consists of 14 residues. The germline gives CDR1 SGHAT, CDR2 FQNNGV. These data come from a study of blood T cell repertoires in COVID-19. Only in-frame clones appear in the TCRdb table, and some are missing; sequencing was by immunoSEQ multiplex PCR. In the table there are tens of thousands of clones, about 88% of which are singletons. Source material: peripheral blood. This sequence joins TRBV11-2 and TRBJ2-5; TRBD2 aligns across 9 bases. The receptor comes from a human donor in a cohort sampled during active COVID-19. The CDR3 loop is CASSSLAGIETQYF. CDR3 bases: TGTGCCAGCAGCTCCCTAGCGGGAATTGAGACCCAGTACTTC.